Here is one T cell receptor (beta chain) with its context. What it binds is unknown. CDR3 size: 14 residues. Germline CDR1 reads SGHRS; CDR2 reads YFSETQ. The J segment lost 8 bases and the V segment lost 4 bases, leaving 5 bases of the junction unmatched. The data stem from a study of blood T cells in healthy people across ages. Study conclusions and caveats: Aged donors had fewer naive CD4+ cells and lower diversity than long-lived donors. With donor CMV status unknown, expanded clonotype changes were possibly confounded.

Then a second PCR, running roughly 7 to 11 cycles, was carried out with a sample-barcoded 5' primer and a J-beta primer mix. MiXCR was run by TCRdb on the 5' RACE reads, yielding one entry per CDR3 protein. Altogether some 860,000 distinct CDR3 sequences are present, just over 55% being singletons, with the ten largest covering around 25%. This clonotype was sampled from a man between 40 and 49 years old in good health. The chain is built from TRBV5-1 and TRBJ1-4; 10 bases agree with TRBD1. The sequenced material came from blood. As DNA, the CDR3 is TGCGCCAGCAGCCCGACAGGGGGCCCGGAAAAACTGTTTTTT. Its protein is CASSPTGGPEKLFF.